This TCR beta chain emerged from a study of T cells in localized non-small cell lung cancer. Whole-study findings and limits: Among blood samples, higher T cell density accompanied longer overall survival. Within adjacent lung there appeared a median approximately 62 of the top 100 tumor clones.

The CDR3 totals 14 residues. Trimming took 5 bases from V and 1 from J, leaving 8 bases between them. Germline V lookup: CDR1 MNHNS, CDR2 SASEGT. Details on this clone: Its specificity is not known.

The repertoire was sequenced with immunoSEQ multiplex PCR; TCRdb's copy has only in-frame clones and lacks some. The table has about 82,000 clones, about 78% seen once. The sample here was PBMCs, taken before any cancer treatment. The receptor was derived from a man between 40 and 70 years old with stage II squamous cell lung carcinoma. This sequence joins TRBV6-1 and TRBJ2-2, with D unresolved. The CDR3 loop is CASSTMMNTGELFF. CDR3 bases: TGTGCCAGCAGTACGATGATGAACACCGGGGAGCTGTTTTTT.